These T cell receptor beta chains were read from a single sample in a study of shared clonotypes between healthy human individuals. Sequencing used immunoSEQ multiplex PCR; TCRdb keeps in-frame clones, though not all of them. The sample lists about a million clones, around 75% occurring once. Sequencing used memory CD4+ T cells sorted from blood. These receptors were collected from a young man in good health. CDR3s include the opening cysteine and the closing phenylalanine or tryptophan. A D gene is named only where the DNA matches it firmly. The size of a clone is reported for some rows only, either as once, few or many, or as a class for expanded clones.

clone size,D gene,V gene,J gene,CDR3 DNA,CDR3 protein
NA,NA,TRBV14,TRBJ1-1,TGTGCCAGCAGCCACCCCTGGGGGGGGAACACTGAAGCTTTCTTT,CASSHPWGGNTEAFF
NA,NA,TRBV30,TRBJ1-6,TGTGCCTGGACTCGAGGAGACCGGAGAGGGAATGCACCCCTCCACTTT,CAWTRGDRRGNAPLHF
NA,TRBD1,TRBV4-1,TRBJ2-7,TGCGCCAGCAGCCAAGATTATATGACAGGGGCCACCTACGAGCAGTACTTC,CASSQDYMTGATYEQYF
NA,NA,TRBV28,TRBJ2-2,TGTGCCAGCAGTTTATTTGGGCAGGGAAAAACCGGGGAGCTGTTTTTT,CASSLFGQGKTGELFF
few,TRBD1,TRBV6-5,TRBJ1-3,TGTGCCAGCAGTCGGAGGACAGGGGATGCGAACACCATATATTTT,CASSRRTGDANTIYF
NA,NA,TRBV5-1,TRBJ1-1,TGCGCCAGCAGCCCGGTCGGGGGGTATGGCACTGAAGCTTTCTTT,CASSPVGGYGTEAFF
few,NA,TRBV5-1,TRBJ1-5,TGCGCCAGCAGTGTCGGGGGATTGTATAGCAATCAGCCCCAGCATTTT,CASSVGGLYSNQPQHF
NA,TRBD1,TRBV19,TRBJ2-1,TGTGCCAGCGGACAGGGGAATAACAATGAGCAGTTCTTC,CASGQGNNNEQFF
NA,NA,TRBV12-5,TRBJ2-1,TGTGCTAGTGGTTTAAAAGCGGGCCGTTTCTACAATGAGCAGTTCTTC,CASGLKAGRFYNEQFF
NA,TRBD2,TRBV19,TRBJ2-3,TGTGCCAGTAGTAGCGGGAGGGTGGGCACAGATACGCAGTATTTT,CASSSGRVGTDTQYF
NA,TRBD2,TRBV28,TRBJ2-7,TGTGCCAGCAGCCCCTTCACGATGGGACTAGCGGGGACCTCCTACGAGCAGTACTTC,CASSPFTMGLAGTSYEQYF
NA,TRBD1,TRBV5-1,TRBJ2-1,TGCGCCAGCAGCTTGAGCACAGGGGCAAATGAGCAGTTCTTC,CASSLSTGANEQFF
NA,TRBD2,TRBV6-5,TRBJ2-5,TGTGCCAGCAGTTACTCCCGCGGGGGAGGAGAGACCCAGTACTTC,CASSYSRGGGETQYF
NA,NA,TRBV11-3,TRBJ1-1,TGTGCCAGCAGCTTATCCACGGGTAACACTGAAGCTTTCTTT,CASSLSTGNTEAFF
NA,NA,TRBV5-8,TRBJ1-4,TGTGCCAGCAGCTTCGGACAGAGTAATGAAAAACTGTTTTTT,CASSFGQSNEKLFF